The next 24 T cell receptor beta chains were all read from a single sample in a study of Ad26.COV2.S vaccination and SARS-CoV-2 variants. The treatment here: approximately 18 received Ad26.COV2.S at low or high dose, single or two shots; several received placebo; per-sample allocation not given. Sampling was performed 63 days after the first vaccine or placebo injection. Only in-frame clones appear in the TCRdb table, and some are missing; sequencing was by immunoSEQ multiplex PCR. The data hold about 350,000 clones, with approximately 90% observed a single time. This material consisted of peripheral blood, taken in a trial of Ad26.COV2.S vaccine versus placebo. These receptors all stem from a person between 18 and 59 years old who received the Ad26.COV2.S COVID-19 vaccine or a placebo.

The chain combines TRBV19 with TRBJ2-1, with TRBD2 matching 10 bases. Germline V gives CDR1 LNHDA, CDR2 SQIVND (reference sequence). The CDR3 totals 15 residues. Unmatched junction bases numbered 9, after V lost 10 bases and J lost 3 bases. The DNA for the CDR3 is TGTGCCACCTCTCGGACTAGCGGAGACTACAATGAGCAGTTCTTC. Its translation is CATSRTSGDYNEQFF.

The rearrangement uses TRBV28 and TRBJ1-1; TRBD1 aligns across 10 bases. The CDR3 is 14 residues long. Germline V lookup: CDR1 MDHEN, CDR2 SYDVKM. The J segment lost 4 bases and the V segment lost 7 bases, leaving 6 bases of the junction unmatched. The CDR3 reads CASTGQGEGTEAFF. The CDR3, as DNA: TGTGCCAGCACCGGACAGGGGGAGGGCACTGAAGCTTTCTTT.

The rearrangement joins TRBV5-4 to TRBJ1-1; D is uncertain. Germline V gene sequence: CDR1 SGHNT, CDR2 YYREEE (reference sequence). The CDR3 contains 13 residues. The V and J ends lost 0 bases and 3 bases respectively, with 6 bases between them. Here the CDR3 reads CASSLGEDTEAFF. The CDR3 DNA follows: TGTGCCAGCAGCTTGGGGGAAGACACTGAAGCTTTCTTT.

This chain links TRBV19 with TRBJ1-1; 8 bases line up with TRBD1. This CDR3 region has 13 residues. V trimming: 9 bases; J trimming: 7 bases; junction bases outside the gene matches: 10. The V gene's germline CDR1 is LNHDA and CDR2 SQIVND (reference sequence). The CDR3 loop reads CASSPVTGDEAFF. The CDR3 DNA sequence: TGTGCCAGCTCTCCCGTGACAGGGGATGAAGCTTTCTTT. The whole variable domain, remainder taken from reference TRBV19 and TRBJ1-1, is DGGITQSPKYLFRKEGQNVTLSCEQNLNHDAMYWYRQDPGQGLRLIYYSQIVNDFQKGDIAEGYSVSREKKESFPLTVTSAQKNPTAFYLCASSPVTGDEAFFGQGTRLTVV.

This clone was observed once. The CDR3: CASSATGTGNYEQYF. As DNA, the CDR3 is TGTGCCAGCAGTGCTACCGGGACAGGGAACTACGAGCAGTACTTC. This chain connects TRBV28 to TRBJ2-7; 9 bases are a match to TRBD1. V lost 5 bases and J lost 3; bases outside the gene matches: 8. This CDR3 is built from 15 residues. In germline, CDR1 is MDHEN, CDR2 SYDVKM.

In DNA form, the CDR3 reads TGTGCCAGCAGCCTAAGCTGGGGGAGCCAACCTGGAAACACCATATATTTT. Translation: CASSLSWGSQPGNTIYF. This chain uses TRBV7-6 with TRBJ1-3, with a possible D match to TRBD1 (5 bases). From germline, CDR1 is SGHVS and CDR2 FNYEAQ. The CDR3 covers 17 residues. V was shortened by 5 bases and J by 2 bases, with 19 bases between the two germline ends.

The chain carries TRBV19 and TRBJ2-3; 8 bases are a match to TRBD2. Germline CDR1 LNHDA, CDR2 SQIVND (reference sequence). With 5 bases clipped from V and 1 base from J, the junction kept 5 bases outside the gene matches. This CDR3 contains 15 residues. CDR3 in amino acids: CASSQREGGTDTQYF. The CDR3 nucleotides are TGTGCCAGTAGTCAACGGGAGGGGGGCACAGATACGCAGTATTTT.

A few counts support this clone. This chain joins TRBV9 and TRBJ1-3, with D possibly being TRBD1 (6 bases). Trimming took 4 bases from V and 0 from J, leaving 11 bases between them. There are 15 residues in the CDR3. CDR1 is SGDLS, CDR2 YYNGEE, per germline. CDR3 nucleotides: TGTGCCAGCAGCCCCCAGGGGAGCTCTGGAAACACCATATATTTT. Protein: CASSPQGSSGNTIYF.

The chain is built from TRBV7-9 and TRBJ2-1; D could derive from TRBD1 or TRBD2 (5 bases each). Germline-derived CDR1 and CDR2 are SEHNR and FQNEAQ (reference sequence). There are 16 residues in the CDR3. V lost 4 bases, J lost 5 bases, and 18 bases lay in between. The CDR3 coding sequence is TGTGCCAGCAGCTCCAGGGTGCTGAGGGGCGACAATGAGCAGTTCTTC. Translation gives CASSSRVLRGDNEQFF. The whole variable domain, remainder taken from reference TRBV7-9 and TRBJ2-1, is DTGVSQNPRHKITKRGQNVTFRCDPISEHNRLYWYRQTLGQGPEFLTYFQNEAQLEKSRLLSDRFSAERPKGSFSTLEIQRTEQGDSAMYLCASSSRVLRGDNEQFFGPGTRLTVL.

This clone is a singleton in its sample. This chain joins TRBV6-2 or TRBV6-3 and TRBJ1-5; D is perhaps TRBD1 (5 bases). Trimming stripped 2 bases from V and 3 bases from J, with 17 bases between. This CDR3 comprises 17 residues. Germline loops: CDR1 MNHEY, CDR2 SVGEGT. The CDR3 region is CASSYNPDKGINQPQHF. CDR3 sequence (DNA): TGTGCCAGCAGTTACAATCCGGACAAAGGTATCAATCAGCCCCAGCATTTT.

The J gene is TRBJ1-2, the V gene TRBV28; tentatively, D is TRBD1 (5 bases). The CDR3 has 15 amino acids. Germline-derived CDR1 and CDR2 are MDHEN and SYDVKM. V was shortened by 4 bases and J by 3 bases, with 15 bases between the two germline ends. The CDR3 nucleotides are TGTGCCAGCAGTTCCCCGGGGCCCAATGACTATGGCTACACCTTC. It translates to CASSSPGPNDYGYTF.

This sequence joins TRBV4-1 and TRBJ1-1, with D unresolved. This CDR3 is 15 amino acids long. Trimming cost V 0 bases and J 1 base, with 9 bases left between them. Germline CDR1 MGHRA, CDR2 YSYEKL. In DNA form, the CDR3 reads TGCGCCAGCAGCCAAGATCCCATGGGGAACACTGAAGCTTTCTTT. Its protein product is CASSQDPMGNTEAFF.

The chain has TRBV28 and TRBJ1-5; D is possibly TRBD1 (5 bases). This CDR3 has 14 amino acids. Trimming left V 6 bases short and J 0 bases short, with 9 bases between. The V gene's germline CDR1 is MDHEN and CDR2 SYDVKM. The CDR3 loop reads CASRRTLSNQPQHF. The CDR3 DNA is TGTGCCAGCAGGCGGACACTTAGCAATCAGCCCCAGCATTTT. The whole variable domain, remainder taken from reference TRBV28 and TRBJ1-5, is DVKVTQSSRYLVKRTGEKVFLECVQDMDHENMFWYRQDPGLGLRLIYFSYDVKMKEKGDIPEGYSVSREKKERFSLILESASTNQTSMYLCASRRTLSNQPQHFGDGTRLSIL.

The rearrangement uses TRBV7-6 and TRBJ2-1, with TRBD1 identical over 9 bases. Germline values: CDR1 SGHVS, CDR2 FNYEAQ. Trimming removed 4 bases from V and 9 bases from J; junction bases left unmatched: 7. The CDR3 totals 14 residues. For the CDR3, the DNA is TGTGCCAGCAGCTCCAATTCACAGGGGGCTGAGCAGTTCTTC. It specifies CASSSNSQGAEQFF.

CDR3 protein: CASSLASTDTQYF. The CDR3 nucleotides read TGTGCCAGTAGTTTGGCTAGCACAGATACGCAGTATTTT. The chain is built from TRBV19 and TRBJ2-3; D is uncertain. The CDR3 extends over 13 amino acids. Germline lookup yields CDR1 LNHDA and CDR2 SQIVND (reference sequence). V was pared by 5 bases and J by 0 bases, with 6 bases between.

The chain couples TRBV5-1 to TRBJ2-4; D might be TRBD1 (6 bases). V was clipped by 5 bases and J by 4 bases, with 16 bases between them. Germline V gene data show CDR1 as SGHRS and CDR2 as YFSETQ. The CDR3 runs to 15 residues. The CDR3 sequence: CASRAPGTNKNIQYF. The CDR3 bases are TGCGCCAGCAGGGCACCCGGGACAAATAAAAACATTCAGTACTTC.

The V call is TRBV5-1, the J call TRBJ1-1; 10 positions match TRBD1. CDR1 and CDR2 from the germline V gene are SGHRS and YFSETQ. The V and J ends lost 4 bases and 5 bases, in that order; junction bases with no gene match: 8. There are 15 residues in the CDR3. CDR3 residues: CASSLRQGARTEAFF. The CDR3 bases are TGCGCCAGCAGCCTGAGACAGGGGGCAAGGACTGAAGCTTTCTTT.

This clone was recorded a few times. The V call is TRBV7-3, the J call TRBJ1-2, with 7 bases lining up with TRBD1. This CDR3 is 14 amino acids long. V lost 6 bases, J lost 4 bases, and 8 bases stayed unmatched. Germline V gene data show CDR1 as SGHTA and CDR2 as FQGTGA. For the CDR3, the DNA is TGTGCCAGCAGACCCAACAGGGGTAGCTATGGCTACACCTTC. Amino acids: CASRPNRGSYGYTF.

The chain links TRBV4-2 to TRBJ2-2, with 11 bases identical to TRBD2. V shed 0 bases, J shed 2 bases, and the junction held 17 bases outside the gene matches. The CDR3 runs to 22 residues. The germline CDR1 and CDR2 sequences are LGHNA and YNFKEQ. The CDR3 here is CASSQDRTEGLAGGINTGELFF. The CDR3 DNA reads TGTGCCAGCAGCCAAGACCGCACCGAAGGACTAGCGGGCGGAATTAACACCGGGGAGCTGTTTTTT.

This clone was found a few times. J is TRBJ1-5 and V is TRBV7-8; no clear D. Trimming took 3 bases from V and 0 from J, leaving 9 bases between them. Germline V gives CDR1 SGHVS, CDR2 FQNEAQ. This CDR3 has 15 residues. The CDR3: CASSLRLGSNQPQHF. CDR3 nucleotide sequence: TGTGCCAGCAGCTTGCGACTGGGTAGCAATCAGCCCCAGCATTTT.

The V gene is TRBV7-9, the J gene TRBJ1-4, with unresolved D. The length of the CDR3 is 14 residues. CDR1 is SEHNR and CDR2 is FQNEAQ in the germline V gene (reference sequence). V dropped 5 bases and J dropped 7 bases, with 14 bases sitting between them. The CDR3 reads CASSQVGSGEKLFF. In DNA, the CDR3 is TGTGCCAGCAGCCAAGTCGGAAGCGGTGAAAAACTGTTTTTT. Filled out from reference TRBV7-9 and TRBJ1-4, the complete variable domain reads DTGVSQNPRHKITKRGQNVTFRCDPISEHNRLYWYRQTLGQGPEFLTYFQNEAQLEKSRLLSDRFSAERPKGSFSTLEIQRTEQGDSAMYLCASSQVGSGEKLFFGSGTQLSVL.

V is TRBV7-5 and J is TRBJ2-3; TRBD2 is the table's D call, not checked against the DNA. TRBV7-5 constitutes a pseudogene. The CDR3 is 19 amino acids. CDR3 nucleotides: TGTGCCAGAATCGTCGACGATTTGGGACTTGGGGCACTCACAGATACGCAGTATTTT. It specifies CARIVDDLGLGALTDTQYF.

The chain has TRBV7-8 and TRBJ2-7; the D call may be TRBD1 or TRBD2 (5 bases each). Germline CDR1 SGHVS, CDR2 FQNEAQ. The CDR3 has 15 amino acids. V lost 4 bases and J 4 bases, leaving 17 bases between the germline ends. The CDR3 bases are TGTGCCAGCAGCTCCTCCGGGACGGTGTATTACGAGCAGTACTTC. As protein: CASSSSGTVYYEQYF.

CDR3 sequence (DNA): TGTGCCAGCAGCCCGGTGGGGGGAGCTAACTATGGCTACACCTTC. Encoded protein: CASSPVGGANYGYTF. The chain employs TRBV11-1 and TRBJ1-2; D is possibly TRBD1 (5 bases). CDR1 and CDR2 (germline): SGHAT, FQDESV (reference sequence). V was shortened by 5 bases and J by 0 bases, with 13 bases between the two germline ends. The CDR3 runs 15 residues.